This is a list of T cell receptor beta chains from one sample in a study of shared clonotypes between healthy human individuals. Generated by immunoSEQ multiplex PCR, the TCRdb table keeps only in-frame clones and is missing some. The repertoire includes millions of clones, about 95% of them detected once, and 1.1% sits in the top ten. The source material was naive CD8+ T cells sorted from blood. Source of these receptors: a man between 18 and 29 years old in good health. Both conserved end residues are part of each CDR3. D genes are given only for firm matches. The size field is filled for only some rows; it gives once, few, many or a size class.

>TRBV7-9|TRBJ2-2|.|TRBD1
CASGSRGSTGELFF
TGTGCCAGCGGGTCCAGGGGGAGTACCGGGGAGCTGTTTTTT
>TRBV5-1|TRBJ2-3|.|TRBD2
CASSLGAGGTDTQYF
TGCGCCAGCAGCTTGGGAGCGGGGGGTACAGATACGCAGTATTTT
>TRBV5-1|TRBJ2-1|.|.
CASSLGDYGQQYNEQFF
TGCGCCAGCAGCTTGGGGGATTACGGACAGCAGTACAATGAGCAGTTCTTC
>TRBV28|TRBJ1-2|.|.
CASSPDRNGYTF
TGTGCCAGCAGCCCTGACCGGAATGGCTACACCTTC
>TRBV10-1|TRBJ2-5|.|.
CASSPGQVETQYF
TGCGCCAGCAGCCCCGGACAAGTGGAGACCCAGTACTTC
>TRBV18|TRBJ1-1|.|.
CASSPPERVNTEAFF
TGTGCCAGCTCACCACCGGAGCGGGTGAACACTGAAGCTTTCTTT
>TRBV6-1|TRBJ2-7|.|.
CASSEGGNGIYEQYF
TGTGCCAGCAGTGAAGGTGGGAACGGAATCTACGAGCAGTACTTC
>TRBV9|TRBJ2-1|.|TRBD2
CASSVAGLESDEQFF
TGTGCCAGCAGCGTAGCAGGACTAGAGAGCGATGAGCAGTTCTTC
>TRBV29-1|TRBJ1-5|.|.
CSVVGMINSNQPQHF
TGCAGCGTTGTAGGGATGATTAATAGCAATCAGCCCCAGCATTTT
>TRBV6-1|TRBJ2-3|.|.
CASSDELTYTDTQYF
TGTGCCAGCAGTGACGAACTTACCTACACAGATACGCAGTATTTT
>TRBV7-9|TRBJ2-2|.|.
CASSVPGLNTGELFF
TGTGCCAGCAGCGTACCGGGACTTAACACCGGGGAGCTGTTTTTT
>TRBV27|TRBJ2-3|.|TRBD2
CASSLSQFSGGHTDTQYF
TGTGCCAGCAGTTTATCCCAATTTAGCGGGGGGCACACAGATACGCAGTATTTT
>TRBV5-1|TRBJ2-3|.|TRBD1
CASSTRDSPSTDTQYF
TGCGCCAGCAGCACACGGGACAGCCCCAGCACAGATACGCAGTATTTT
>TRBV9|TRBJ1-6|.|TRBD1
CASSVATGGEFLSPLHF
TGTGCCAGCAGCGTAGCTACAGGGGGTGAATTTCTTTCACCCCTCCACTTT
>TRBV2|TRBJ2-1|.|TRBD1
CASSLGQGLHNEQFF
TGTGCCAGCAGTTTGGGACAGGGGTTGCACAATGAGCAGTTCTTC
>TRBV6-5|TRBJ2-1|.|TRBD2
CASSLLAEAYNEQFF
TGTGCCAGCAGCTTACTAGCGGAGGCCTACAATGAGCAGTTCTTC
>TRBV9|TRBJ2-3|.|TRBD2
CASGLAGGPTDTQYF
TGTGCCAGTGGACTAGCGGGGGGGCCGACAGATACGCAGTATTTT
>TRBV27|TRBJ1-5|once|.
CASSFNGVNQPQHF
TGTGCCAGCAGTTTTAACGGGGTCAATCAGCCCCAGCATTTT
>TRBV5-4|TRBJ2-3|once|.
CASSSGWNTQYF
TGTGCCAGCAGCTCCGGGTGGAATACGCAGTATTTT
>TRBV4-3|TRBJ1-3|.|.
CASSVARGAGNTIYF
TGCGCCAGCAGCGTCGCCCGGGGGGCTGGAAACACCATATATTTT
>TRBV6-5|TRBJ1-2|.|.
CASSYSWGMDGYTF
TGTGCCAGCAGTTACTCATGGGGGATGGATGGCTACACCTTC
>TRBV6-6|TRBJ1-3|.|.
CASSIGRLEGDTIYF
TGTGCCAGCAGTATCGGACGGTTAGAAGGGGACACCATATATTTT